A selection of T cell receptor beta chains follows, all from one sample in a study of CD8 T cells in Susac syndrome. Each CDR3 protein is one row after TCRdb ran MiXCR on the immunoSEQ multiplex PCR reads. The repertoire includes roughly 180,000 distinct CDR3 sequences, over 85% of them detected once, and 0.13% to 0.15% sits in the top ten. Sequenced input: CD4+ T cells from PBMCs. The receptors were sampled from a human donor in good health. CDR3s include the opening cysteine and the closing phenylalanine or tryptophan. Each record gives: V gene, J gene, D gene, CDR3 protein. D genes are given only for firm matches.

v_call: TRBV29-1
j_call: TRBJ2-7
d_call: TRBD1
cdr3_aa: CSVGTGDSYEQYF

v_call: TRBV12-3/TRBV12-4
j_call: TRBJ2-7
d_call: .
cdr3_aa: CASSLRGGGGEQYF

v_call: TRBV30
j_call: TRBJ2-1
d_call: TRBD1
cdr3_aa: CAFRGSLGQGIYEQFF

v_call: TRBV9
j_call: TRBJ1-6
d_call: TRBD1
cdr3_aa: CATGGDSPLHF

v_call: TRBV6-2/TRBV6-3
j_call: TRBJ1-1
d_call: .
cdr3_aa: CASSYRLAQGSFATEAFF

v_call: TRBV12-3/TRBV12-4
j_call: TRBJ1-1
d_call: .
cdr3_aa: CASSLWGNTEAFF

v_call: TRBV30
j_call: TRBJ1-5
d_call: .
cdr3_aa: CAWSVVNQPQHF

v_call: TRBV12-3/TRBV12-4
j_call: TRBJ2-5
d_call: .
cdr3_aa: CASSPLEETQYF

v_call: TRBV7-2
j_call: TRBJ1-1
d_call: .
cdr3_aa: CASSLEAGGGTEAFF

v_call: TRBV4-2
j_call: TRBJ1-1
d_call: .
cdr3_aa: CASSQAGNTEAFF

v_call: TRBV25-1
j_call: TRBJ2-5
d_call: .
cdr3_aa: CASSELGYAYF

v_call: TRBV30
j_call: TRBJ1-6
d_call: .
cdr3_aa: CAWRLLAKNSPLHF

v_call: TRBV2
j_call: TRBJ2-1
d_call: TRBD2
cdr3_aa: CAIGTSGISYNEQFF

v_call: TRBV6-5
j_call: TRBJ2-7
d_call: .
cdr3_aa: CASSYRRGAYEQYF

v_call: TRBV20-1
j_call: TRBJ1-4
d_call: TRBD1
cdr3_aa: CSARESGQREKLFF

v_call: TRBV15
j_call: TRBJ2-7
d_call: TRBD1
cdr3_aa: CATSGDRGFEQYF

v_call: TRBV28
j_call: TRBJ2-6
d_call: TRBD1
cdr3_aa: CASNPLGQGAGANVLTF

v_call: TRBV15
j_call: TRBJ2-5
d_call: .
cdr3_aa: CATTLMGAGETQYF

v_call: TRBV9
j_call: TRBJ1-1
d_call: .
cdr3_aa: CASSVAPSPDTEAFF

v_call: TRBV12-5
j_call: TRBJ2-5
d_call: .
cdr3_aa: CASGLGTVGETQYF